The present entry profiles one TCR beta chain with its context. Its antigen is unknown. This entry belongs to a study of T cells in localized non-small cell lung cancer. General observations from the study: A median about 50 of the top 100 tumor clones appeared in adjacent lung. Highest T cell clonality was seen in uninvolved adjacent lung, surpassing that measured in tumor.

Sequencing was performed with immunoSEQ multiplex PCR; in TCRdb, only in-frame clones are kept and a portion is missing. The profile covers around 41,000 clones, with around 88% appearing a single time and 5.5% to 6.5% taken by the ten largest. The CDR3 extends over 14 amino acids. Per germline, CDR1 SQVTM and CDR2 ANQGSEA. With V trimmed by 7 bases and J by 3 bases, 7 bases remained unmatched. The gene calls are TRBV29-1 and TRBJ2-3; TRBD2 agrees at 10 bases. The sample in question was peripheral blood, obtained before any cancer treatment. This clonotype was sampled from a man aged 35-75 years with stage I lung adenocarcinoma. The CDR3 sequence: CSGRASGRTDTQYF. The CDR3 DNA sequence: TGCAGCGGGAGGGCTAGCGGGAGAACAGATACGCAGTATTTT.